This T cell receptor (beta chain) emerged from a study of blood T cell repertoires in COVID-19. Overall study context: Samples taken during acute and convalescent COVID-19 were collected in the United States, Italy and Spain.

Germline-derived CDR1 and CDR2 are SGHRS and YFSETQ. The CDR3 is 17 amino acids. V was pared by 0 bases and J by 1 base, with 11 bases between. Per the authors' pipeline: Amplifying reference gene primers gave estimates of nucleated cell counts. The data were produced by immunoSEQ multiplex PCR, yet TCRdb's version contains in-frame clones alone and is incomplete. V and J calls and clone size are copied from that table; D and trimming were computed from the DNA. The data hold 18,000 or so clones, with approximately 81% observed a single time. This clonotype was obtained from a human donor with active COVID-19. The donor label of this sample is uncertain. The sequenced sample consisted of peripheral blood. The chain uses TRBV5-1 and TRBJ2-6; TRBD1 might be the D (6 bases). The CDR3 DNA reads TGCGCCAGCAGCTTGGCCTACACAGGGTCTGGGGCCAACGTCCTGACTTTC. Protein product: CASSLAYTGSGANVLTF.